Listed below are T cell receptor beta chains from one sample, sequenced in a study of Graves' ophthalmopathy and Graves' hyperthyroidism. TCRdb reprocessed the multiplex PCR reads via MiXCR and lists one record per CDR3 protein. The table has about 620,000 distinct CDR3 sequences, 20% to 25% seen once. Sequencing was performed on peripheral blood. The receptors come from a woman aged 18-29 years with stable Graves' hyperthyroidism. Some clones in this sample may be carry-over from other donors' samples. CDR3s include the opening cysteine and the closing phenylalanine or tryptophan. A D gene is named only where the DNA matches it firmly. Only part of the rows carry a size: once, few, many, or a class if the clone is expanded.

v_call	j_call	d_call	clone_size	cdr3_nt	cdr3_aa
TRBV7-8	TRBJ2-4	TRBD2	NA	TGTGCCAGCAGCTTAGTTAGCGGGGGGGCGGGGAACATTCAGTACTTC	CASSLVSGGAGNIQYF
TRBV6-2/TRBV6-3	TRBJ1-5	NA	many	TGTGCCAGCAGCCTAAATAGCAATCAGCCCCAGCATTTT	CASSLNSNQPQHF
TRBV28	TRBJ1-5	TRBD1	many	TGTGCCAGCACCCGGACAGGGGCCTTCAATCAGCCCCAGCATTTT	CASTRTGAFNQPQHF
TRBV7-9	TRBJ1-1	NA	many	TGTGCCAGCAGCTTGAGGGCGATGAACACTGAAGCTTTCTTT	CASSLRAMNTEAFF
TRBV2	TRBJ1-2	NA	many	TGTGCCAGCAGTAAACTACGCTCCAACTATGGCTACACCTTC	CASSKLRSNYGYTF
TRBV11-2	TRBJ1-1	NA	many	TGTGCCAGCAGCCCGCGAGGGGTGGCGCGCACTGAAGCTTTCTTT	CASSPRGVARTEAFF
TRBV12-3/TRBV12-4	TRBJ1-1	NA	many	TGTGCCAGCAGTTTTGTGGCGACTGAAGCTTTCTTT	CASSFVATEAFF
TRBV20-1	TRBJ2-4	NA	many	TGCAGTGCTAGAGATGCCTTAGCCAAAAACATTCAGTACTTC	CSARDALAKNIQYF
TRBV6-1	TRBJ1-3	NA	many	TGTGCCAGCAGGGGGGTAGGTGGAAACACCATATATTTT	CASRGVGGNTIYF
TRBV20-1	TRBJ2-6	NA	many	TGCAGTGCTCCAACCATGGGGGCCAACGTCCTGACTTTC	CSAPTMGANVLTF
TRBV4-1	TRBJ1-2	NA	NA	TGCGCCAGCAGCCCCCGGGTGGGGGGAGGGAACTATGGCTACACCTTC	CASSPRVGGGNYGYTF
TRBV5-1	TRBJ1-1	TRBD1	many	TGCGCCAGCAGCTTGGGGGACAGGGCGAACACTGAAGCTTTCTTT	CASSLGDRANTEAFF
TRBV11-2	TRBJ2-7	NA	NA	TGTGCCAGCAGCTCAGGATGGACTATAGCAGTCTCCTACGAGCAGTACTTC	CASSSGWTIAVSYEQYF
TRBV20-1	TRBJ1-2	NA	many	TGCAGTGCTACCGACGGAGAACACTATGGCTACACCTTC	CSATDGEHYGYTF
TRBV28	TRBJ1-1	NA	NA	TGTGCCAGCAGTTCTAAGGGGTTGGGCACTGAAGCTTTCTTT	CASSSKGLGTEAFF
TRBV25-1	TRBJ2-2	NA	NA	TGTGCCAGCATTCATTCGGACACCGGGGAGCTGTTTTTT	CASIHSDTGELFF
TRBV12-3/TRBV12-4	TRBJ2-7	TRBD2	many	TGTGCCAGCACCAGGACTAGCGGGGGGGCTTACGAGCAGTACTTC	CASTRTSGGAYEQYF
TRBV28	TRBJ2-5	NA	few	TGTGCCAGCAGTCCCCAGGGTCACGAGACCCAGTACTTC	CASSPQGHETQYF
TRBV5-1	TRBJ2-7	TRBD1	NA	TGCGCCAGCAGCTTGGGGTTGGGACAGACCTTCTACGAGCAGTACTTC	CASSLGLGQTFYEQYF
TRBV30	TRBJ1-2	NA	NA	TGTGCCTGGAGTGTCGGGACGACCTATGGCTACACCTTC	CAWSVGTTYGYTF
TRBV24-1	TRBJ2-2	NA	NA	TGTGCCACCAGTGGCCCTAACAGGGAGCCGAACACCGGGGAGCTGTTTTTT	CATSGPNREPNTGELFF
TRBV12-3/TRBV12-4	TRBJ2-5	NA	NA	TGTGCCAGCAGGAATTACAGGGTGGAGACCCAGTACTTC	CASRNYRVETQYF
TRBV28	TRBJ2-7	NA	NA	TGTGCCAGCAGCGATGGGGGCCACGAGCAGTACTTC	CASSDGGHEQYF
TRBV6-1	TRBJ1-1	NA	NA	TGTGCCAGCAGTCCCCCCGGGGGGGCGCGGATCACTGAAGCTTTCTTT	CASSPPGGARITEAFF
TRBV12-5	TRBJ1-3	TRBD1	NA	TGTGCTAGATGGGGACAGACCATCGGAAACACCATATATTTT	CARWGQTIGNTIYF
TRBV27	TRBJ1-6	NA	many	TGTGCCAGCAGTTTAGACGTCAGGGTGCCCCCCCTCCACTTT	CASSLDVRVPPLHF
TRBV19	TRBJ1-3	NA	many	TGTGCCAGTAGTGTCCAGGGATCTGGAAACACCATATATTTT	CASSVQGSGNTIYF
TRBV12-3/TRBV12-4	TRBJ2-7	TRBD2	NA	TGTGCCAGCAGTTTACCGCTAGCGGTCAGCTCCTACGAGCAGTACTTC	CASSLPLAVSSYEQYF
TRBV6-1	TRBJ1-2	NA	NA	TGTGCCAGCAAGGCAGCTAACTATGGCTACACCTTC	CASKAANYGYTF
TRBV20-1	TRBJ1-5	NA	NA	TGCAGTGCTAGCGCACCTGGGACATCATGGGGTCAGCCCCAGCATTTT	CSASAPGTSWGQPQHF
TRBV3-1	TRBJ1-6	NA	NA	TGTGCCAGCAGCGTGAGAGGGCCGGGCGGATTCCGTCACTTT	CASSVRGPGGFRHF
TRBV28	TRBJ1-5	TRBD1	NA	TGTGCCAGCAGTGAAACGACAGGGTTCCCAGATCAGCCCCAGCATTTT	CASSETTGFPDQPQHF
TRBV12-5	TRBJ1-1	NA	many	TGTGCTAGTGGTTTGGTAGTCGGCCGGAACACTGAAGCTTTCTTT	CASGLVVGRNTEAFF
TRBV2	TRBJ1-2	TRBD1	many	TGTGCCAGCATCCCGGACAGGGCCCACTATGGCTACACCTTC	CASIPDRAHYGYTF
TRBV12-3/TRBV12-4	TRBJ2-7	TRBD1	NA	TGTGCCAGCAGTTTATGGGACAGGCCTTTCTACGAGCAGTACTTC	CASSLWDRPFYEQYF
TRBV6-1	TRBJ2-2	NA	few	TGTGCCAGCACGCCCGAAGGACAGACGAACACCGGGGAGCTGCTTTTT	CASTPEGQTNTGELLF
TRBV11-3	TRBJ1-2	NA	many	TGTGCCAGCAGCTTAATTGGGCAGGGTCTTGATGGCTACACCTTC	CASSLIGQGLDGYTF
TRBV6-5	TRBJ1-2	NA	few	TGTGCCAGCAGTTACCCGGACTCTCCGGGCTACACCTTC	CASSYPDSPGYTF
TRBV4-1	TRBJ1-6	NA	NA	TGCGCCAGCAGCCAAGATAGAACAGCCTATAATTCACCCCTCCACTTT	CASSQDRTAYNSPLHF
TRBV28	TRBJ1-1	NA	NA	TGTGCCAGCAGGAATACAGGGACCCCCACTGAAGCTTTCTTT	CASRNTGTPTEAFF
TRBV6-1	TRBJ1-2	NA	many	TGTGCCAGCAGTGAAAAAGTAGGGCTGGGCTACACCTTC	CASSEKVGLGYTF
TRBV7-2	TRBJ2-5	NA	NA	TGTGCCAGCAGCAGGGCTGAGACCCAGTACTTC	CASSRAETQYF
TRBV28	TRBJ2-7	NA	many	TGTGCCAGCAGTTCCGTCTACGAGCAGTACTTC	CASSSVYEQYF
TRBV12-3/TRBV12-4	TRBJ2-2	NA	many	TGTGCCAGCAGTTTGAGGCAGGGTCCCGGGGAGCTGTTTTTT	CASSLRQGPGELFF
TRBV12-3/TRBV12-4	TRBJ2-7	NA	many	TGTGCCAGCAATTCCCTGGTGTCGTCGCAGCAGTACTTC	CASNSLVSSQQYF
TRBV6-5	TRBJ1-6	NA	NA	TGTGCCAGCAGTAACCAACCGACGCCTAATTCACCCCTCCACTTT	CASSNQPTPNSPLHF
TRBV12-3/TRBV12-4	TRBJ2-7	TRBD2	many	TGTGCCAGCAGTTCCCGTGGAAGCGGGATCTACGAGCAGTACTTC	CASSSRGSGIYEQYF
TRBV5-1	TRBJ2-5	TRBD2	many	TGCGCCAGCAGCTTGGAGTGGGGGGGCCAAGAGACCCAGTACTTC	CASSLEWGGQETQYF
TRBV4-2	TRBJ1-6	NA	NA	TGTGCCAGCAGCCAAGATATAACCTATAATTCACCCCTCCACTTT	CASSQDITYNSPLHF